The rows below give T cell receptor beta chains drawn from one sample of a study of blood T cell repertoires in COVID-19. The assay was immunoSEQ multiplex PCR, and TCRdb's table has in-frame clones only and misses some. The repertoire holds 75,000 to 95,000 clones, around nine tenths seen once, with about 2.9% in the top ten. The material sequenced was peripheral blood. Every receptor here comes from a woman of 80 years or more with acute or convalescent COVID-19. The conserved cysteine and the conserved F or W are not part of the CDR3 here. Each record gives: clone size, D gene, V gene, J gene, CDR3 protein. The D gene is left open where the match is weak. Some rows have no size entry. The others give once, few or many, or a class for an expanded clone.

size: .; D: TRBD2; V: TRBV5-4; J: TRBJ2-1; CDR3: ASRPAGAGYNEQF
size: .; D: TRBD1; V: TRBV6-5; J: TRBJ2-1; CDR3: ASRPTTGDYNEQF
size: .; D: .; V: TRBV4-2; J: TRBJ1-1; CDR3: ASSQDIGGGRTEAF
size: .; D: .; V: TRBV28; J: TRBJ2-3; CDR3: ASSLVGSGTDTQY
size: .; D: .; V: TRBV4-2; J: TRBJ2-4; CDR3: ASSQVVGENIQY
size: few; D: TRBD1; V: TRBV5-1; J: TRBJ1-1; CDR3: ASSLDRQGGEAF
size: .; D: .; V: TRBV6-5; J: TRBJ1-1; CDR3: ASSYSHGGLTEAF
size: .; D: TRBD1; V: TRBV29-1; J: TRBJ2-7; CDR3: SGQTGYEQY
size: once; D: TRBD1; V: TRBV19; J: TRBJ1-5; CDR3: ASSIGVRDSRYQPQH
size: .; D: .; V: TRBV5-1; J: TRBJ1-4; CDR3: ASSLATGIGEKLF
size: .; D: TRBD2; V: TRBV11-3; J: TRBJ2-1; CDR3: ASSSAGGPSINNEQF
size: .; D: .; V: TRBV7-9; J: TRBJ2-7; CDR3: ATTSSDSEQY
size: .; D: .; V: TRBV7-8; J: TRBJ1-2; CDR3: ASSLGQANYGYT
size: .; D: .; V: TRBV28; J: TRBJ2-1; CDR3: ASLEQGPYNEQF
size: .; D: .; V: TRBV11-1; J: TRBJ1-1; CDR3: ASSLEASAEAF
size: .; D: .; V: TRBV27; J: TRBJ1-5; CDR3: ASSLTVNNQPQH
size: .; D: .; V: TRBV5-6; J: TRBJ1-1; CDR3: ASSLASQGTEAF
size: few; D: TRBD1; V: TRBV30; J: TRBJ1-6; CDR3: AWRGQHNSPLH
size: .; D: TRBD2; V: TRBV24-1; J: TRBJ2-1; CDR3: ATSDWLAGGDNEQF
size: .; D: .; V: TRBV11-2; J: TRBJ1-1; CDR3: ASSLGRASEAF
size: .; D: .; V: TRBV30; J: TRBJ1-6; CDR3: AWSSAGGSPLH
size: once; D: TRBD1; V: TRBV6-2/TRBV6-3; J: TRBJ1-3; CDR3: ASSYSGQGISGNTIY
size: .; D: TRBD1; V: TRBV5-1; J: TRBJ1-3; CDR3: ASSSTPGTGL
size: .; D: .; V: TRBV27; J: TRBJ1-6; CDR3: ASSSRGQPQPLH
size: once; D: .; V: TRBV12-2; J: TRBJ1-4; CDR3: ASRLTGVNEKLF
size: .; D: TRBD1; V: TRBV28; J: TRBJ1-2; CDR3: ASKDGQGVHGYT
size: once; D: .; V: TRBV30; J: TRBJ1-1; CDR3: AWSVATNTEAF
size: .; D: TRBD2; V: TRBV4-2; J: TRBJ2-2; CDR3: ASSQGTGTSGRNTGELF
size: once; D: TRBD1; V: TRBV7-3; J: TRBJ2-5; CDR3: ASSQTGAAEETQY
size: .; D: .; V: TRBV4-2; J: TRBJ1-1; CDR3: ASSPEGTNLNPI
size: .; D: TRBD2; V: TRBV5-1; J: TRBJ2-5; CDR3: ASSRGLVIETQY
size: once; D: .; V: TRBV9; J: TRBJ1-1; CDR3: ASSVGSVMNTEAF
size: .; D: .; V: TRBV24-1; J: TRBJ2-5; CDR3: ATSASGLIGGTQY
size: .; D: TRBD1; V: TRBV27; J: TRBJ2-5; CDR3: ASSSGQGQETQY
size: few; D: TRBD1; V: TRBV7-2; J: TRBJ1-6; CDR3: ASSSTGGVRNSPLH
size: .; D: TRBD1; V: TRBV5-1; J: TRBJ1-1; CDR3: ASGGQGGTEAF
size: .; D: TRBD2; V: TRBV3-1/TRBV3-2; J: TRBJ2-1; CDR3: ASSQVLGRGVYNEQF
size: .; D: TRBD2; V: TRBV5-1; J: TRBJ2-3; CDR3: ASSPGLAGTDTQY
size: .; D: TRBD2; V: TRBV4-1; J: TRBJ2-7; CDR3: ASSLTLAGPSYEQY
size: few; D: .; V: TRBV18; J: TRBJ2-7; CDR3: ASSREEIYEQY
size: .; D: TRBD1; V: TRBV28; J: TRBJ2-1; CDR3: ASSSPTGQYDEQF
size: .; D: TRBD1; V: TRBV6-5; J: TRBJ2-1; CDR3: ASSSGGQGNNEQF
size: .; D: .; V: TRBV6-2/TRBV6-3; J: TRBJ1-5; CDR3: ASSTGPQPQH
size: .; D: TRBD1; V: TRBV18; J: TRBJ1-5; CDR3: ASSPQRPGGFNQPQH
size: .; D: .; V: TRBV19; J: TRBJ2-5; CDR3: ASTPASPGETQY
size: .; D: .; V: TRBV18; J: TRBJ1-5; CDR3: ASSPGAANQPQH
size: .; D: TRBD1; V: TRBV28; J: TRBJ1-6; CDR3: ASSPMGQQKLSPLH
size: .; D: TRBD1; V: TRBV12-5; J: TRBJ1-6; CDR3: ASGYSGTGTSPLH
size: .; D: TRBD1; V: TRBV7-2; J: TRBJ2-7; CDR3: ASSLGGQIYEQY
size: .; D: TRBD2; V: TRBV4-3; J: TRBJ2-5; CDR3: ASSQDPAGQETQY
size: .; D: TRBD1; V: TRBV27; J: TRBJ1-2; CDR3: ASRLSDRGNYGYT
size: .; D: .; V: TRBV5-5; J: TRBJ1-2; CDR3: ASSPIPQGAIWGYT
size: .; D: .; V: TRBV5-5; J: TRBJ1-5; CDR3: ASSLGASPSNQPQH
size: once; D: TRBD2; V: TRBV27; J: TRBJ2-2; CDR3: ASSLLMLGLAGGPANTGELF
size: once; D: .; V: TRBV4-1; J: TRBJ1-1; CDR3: ASSQVETGNTEAF
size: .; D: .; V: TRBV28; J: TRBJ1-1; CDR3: ASRERQRSPTEAF
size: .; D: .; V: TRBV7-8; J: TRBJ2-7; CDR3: ASRPRSGPSYEQY
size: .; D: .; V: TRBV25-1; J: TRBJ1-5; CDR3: ASSPIGVNQPQH